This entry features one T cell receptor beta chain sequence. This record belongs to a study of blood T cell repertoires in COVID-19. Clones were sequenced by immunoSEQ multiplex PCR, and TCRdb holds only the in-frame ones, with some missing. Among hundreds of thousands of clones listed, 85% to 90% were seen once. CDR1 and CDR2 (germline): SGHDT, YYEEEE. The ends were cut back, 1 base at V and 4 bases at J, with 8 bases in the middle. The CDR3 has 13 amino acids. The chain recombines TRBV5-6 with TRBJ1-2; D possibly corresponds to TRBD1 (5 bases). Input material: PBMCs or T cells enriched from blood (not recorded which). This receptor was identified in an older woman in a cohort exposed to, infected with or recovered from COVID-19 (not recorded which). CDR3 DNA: TGTGCCAGCAGCTTGAGGCAGGGCTATGGCTACACCTTC. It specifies CASSLRQGYGYTF.